The clone carrying this T cell receptor (beta chain) was found a few times. Antigen unknown. This sample is drawn from a study of T cell repertoires in cytomegalovirus infection. TCRdb re-derived calls from the reads in MiXCR, one entry per CDR3 protein. The sample has roughly 720,000 distinct CDR3 sequences, 35% seen once. Study-wide results and caveats: Based on cumulative public TCR beta family frequency, carriers of CMV plus the relevant HLA were identified.

The sequenced sample consisted of PBMCs. This receptor was obtained from a human donor in good health (CMV status not recorded). Some clones in this sample may be carry-over from other donors' samples.

CDR3 in DNA: TGTGCCAGCACCCCCCTGGGGCGATGGGAGACCCAGTACTTC. It codes for CASTPLGRWETQYF. The rearrangement links TRBV25-1 to TRBJ2-5, with D possibly being TRBD1 (5 bases). From germline, CDR1 is MGHDK and CDR2 SYGVNS. The V and J ends lost 7 bases and 5 bases respectively, with 17 bases between them. The CDR3 length is 14 residues.